This is a list of T cell receptor beta chains from one sample in a study of cytomegalovirus exposure and HLA in healthy donors. TCRdb's copy holds only in-frame clones and misses some; the assay was immunoSEQ multiplex PCR. The sample lists some 170,000 clones, roughly 89% occurring once. Sequenced sample: PBMCs. These receptors came from a woman between 18 and 29 years old in good health and CMV-seropositive. The CDR3 runs from the conserved cysteine through the conserved F or W. Not all rows give a size; the values are once, few, many and, for expanded clones, a class.

CDR3 length	V gene	clone size	CDR3 protein
14	TRBV14	-	CASSSSGVYNEQFF
14	TRBV7-9	-	CASSAGQGWHEQYF
13	TRBV2	once	CASKAGGWDTQYF
13	TRBV7-3	-	CASSSEATDTQYF
15	TRBV6-1	-	CASSTTGQGYGEQYF
16	TRBV4-3	-	CASSHRTSMNTGELFF
16	TRBV9	-	CASSVAQGPVNTEAFF
15	TRBV11-2	-	CASSLATADTGELFF
14	TRBV6-5	-	CASMSDQGVYEQYF
12	TRBV6-6	-	CASSWDRAEQYF
16	TRBV15	-	CATSTIAGLNTDTQYF
13	TRBV29-1	-	CSVVKYLRNEQFF
13	TRBV10-1	few	CASSPGKNQPQHF
15	TRBV6-1	-	CATLRGGNMNTEAFF
17	TRBV6-1	-	CASSARQGISGANVLTF
15	TRBV25-1	few	CASRSSGRPRETQYF
15	TRBV5-1	once	CASRAGTGKVYEQYF
14	TRBV5-8	-	CASRQGSGANVLTF
14	TRBV6-4	once	CASSEGGSADTQYF
17	TRBV9	-	CASSVALAVGRNTEAFF
13	TRBV1	once	CTSSQEIRVEAFF
17	TRBV30	once	CAWSVRGWGRGSDEQYF
16	TRBV4-2	-	CASSQGTSVLYNEQFF
16	TRBV11-3	-	CASSLTSGSSYNEQFF
16	TRBV14	-	CASSQATSGTPYEQYF
13	TRBV2	-	CASTHNLQETQYF
12	TRBV29-1	-	CSLRVAPNEQFF
19	TRBV9	-	CASSPRPGLAGERTYEQYF
14	TRBV7-6	once	CASSLGQVSYEQYF
15	TRBV28	-	CASTRGGADYNEQFF
13	TRBV9	-	CASSAHRDTEAFF
17	TRBV7-2	-	CASSRAGRALTIDTQYF
13	TRBV28	-	CASTKTGQETQYF